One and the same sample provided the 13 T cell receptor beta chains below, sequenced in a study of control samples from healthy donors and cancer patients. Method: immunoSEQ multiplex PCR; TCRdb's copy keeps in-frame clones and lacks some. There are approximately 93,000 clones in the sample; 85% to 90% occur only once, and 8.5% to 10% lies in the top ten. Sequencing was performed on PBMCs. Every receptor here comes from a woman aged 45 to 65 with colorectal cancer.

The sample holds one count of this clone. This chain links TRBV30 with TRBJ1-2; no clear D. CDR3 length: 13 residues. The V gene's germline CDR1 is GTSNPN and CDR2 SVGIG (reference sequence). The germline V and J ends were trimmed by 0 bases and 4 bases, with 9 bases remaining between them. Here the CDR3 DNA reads TGTGCCTGGAGTGTACGGGCGGCCTATGGCTACACCTTC. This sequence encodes CAWSVRAAYGYTF.

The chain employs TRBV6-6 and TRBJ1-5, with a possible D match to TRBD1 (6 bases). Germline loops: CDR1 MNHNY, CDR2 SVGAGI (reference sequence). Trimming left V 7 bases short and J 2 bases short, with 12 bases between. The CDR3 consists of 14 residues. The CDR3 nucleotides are TGTGCCAGCATGCAGGGGTGGGGCAATCAGCCCCAGCATTTT. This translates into CASMQGWGNQPQHF.

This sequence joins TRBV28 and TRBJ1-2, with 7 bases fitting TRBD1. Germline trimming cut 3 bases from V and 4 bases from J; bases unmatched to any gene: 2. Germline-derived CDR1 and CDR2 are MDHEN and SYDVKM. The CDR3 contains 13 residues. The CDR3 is CASSLGDSYGYTF. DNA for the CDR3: TGTGCCAGCAGTTTGGGGGACAGCTATGGCTACACCTTC.

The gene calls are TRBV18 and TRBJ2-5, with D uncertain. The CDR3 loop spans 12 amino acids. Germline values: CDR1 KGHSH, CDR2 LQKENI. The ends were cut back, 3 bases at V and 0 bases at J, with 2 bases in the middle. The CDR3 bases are TGTGCCAGCTCACCTGACCAAGAGACCCAGTACTTC. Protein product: CASSPDQETQYF.

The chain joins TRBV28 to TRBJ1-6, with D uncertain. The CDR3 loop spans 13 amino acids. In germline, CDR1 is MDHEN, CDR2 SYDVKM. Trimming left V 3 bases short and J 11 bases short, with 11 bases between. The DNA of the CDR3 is TGTGCCAGCAGTTTGTCGGGTCGTCCACCCCTCCACTTT. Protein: CASSLSGRPPLHF.

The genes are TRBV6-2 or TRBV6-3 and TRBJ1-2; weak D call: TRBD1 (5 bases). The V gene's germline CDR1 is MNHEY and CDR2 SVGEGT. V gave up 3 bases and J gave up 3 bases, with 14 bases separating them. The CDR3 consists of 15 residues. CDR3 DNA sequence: TGTGCCAGCAGTTATGGGGCAGGGAGATACTATGGCTACACCTTC. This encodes CASSYGAGRYYGYTF.

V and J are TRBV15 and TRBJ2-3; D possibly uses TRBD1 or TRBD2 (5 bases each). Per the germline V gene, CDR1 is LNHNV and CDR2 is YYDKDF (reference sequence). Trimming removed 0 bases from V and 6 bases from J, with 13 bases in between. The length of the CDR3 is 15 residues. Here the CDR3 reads CATSRDLGTWDTQYF. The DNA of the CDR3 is TGTGCCACCAGCAGAGATCTTGGGACCTGGGATACGCAGTATTTT.

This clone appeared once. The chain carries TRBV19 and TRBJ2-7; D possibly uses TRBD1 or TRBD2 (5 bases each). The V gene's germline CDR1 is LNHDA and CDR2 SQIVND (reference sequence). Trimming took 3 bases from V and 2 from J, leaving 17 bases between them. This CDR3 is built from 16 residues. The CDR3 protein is CASSIRRGARPYEQYV. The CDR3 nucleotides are TGTGCCAGTAGTATCCGCCGGGGCGCGAGGCCCTACGAGCAGTACGTC.

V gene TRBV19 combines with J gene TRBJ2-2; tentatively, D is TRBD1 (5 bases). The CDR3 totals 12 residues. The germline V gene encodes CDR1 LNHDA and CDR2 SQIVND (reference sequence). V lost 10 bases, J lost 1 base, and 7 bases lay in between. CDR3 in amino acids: CAITGNTGELFF. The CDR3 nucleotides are TGTGCCATTACAGGGAACACCGGGGAGCTGTTTTTT.

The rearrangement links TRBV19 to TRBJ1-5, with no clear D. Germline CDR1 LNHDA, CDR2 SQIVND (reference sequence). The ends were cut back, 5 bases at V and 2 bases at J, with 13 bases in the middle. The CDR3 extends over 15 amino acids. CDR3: CASSPTERGNQPQHF. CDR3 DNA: TGTGCCAGTAGTCCGACCGAAAGGGGCAATCAGCCCCAGCATTTT.

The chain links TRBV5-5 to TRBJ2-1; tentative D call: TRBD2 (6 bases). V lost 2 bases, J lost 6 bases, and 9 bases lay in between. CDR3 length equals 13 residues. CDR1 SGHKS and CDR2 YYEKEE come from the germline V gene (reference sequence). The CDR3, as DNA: TGTGCCAGCAGCTTTATCGGGGGCAATGAGCAGTTCTTC. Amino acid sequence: CASSFIGGNEQFF.

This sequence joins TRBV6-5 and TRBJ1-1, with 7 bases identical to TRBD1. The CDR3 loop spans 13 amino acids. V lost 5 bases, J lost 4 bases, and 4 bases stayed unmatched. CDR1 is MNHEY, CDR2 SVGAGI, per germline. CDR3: CASSRQGVTEAFF. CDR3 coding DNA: TGTGCCAGCAGTCGTCAGGGGGTCACTGAAGCTTTCTTT.

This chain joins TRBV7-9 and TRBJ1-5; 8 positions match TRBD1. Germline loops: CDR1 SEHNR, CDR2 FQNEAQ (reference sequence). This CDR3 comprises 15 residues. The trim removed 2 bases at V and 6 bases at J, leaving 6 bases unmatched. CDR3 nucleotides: TGTGCCAGCAGCTTAAGGACAGGGAGCCGTCAGCCCCAGCATTTT. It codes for CASSLRTGSRQPQHF.